Each of the 7 T cell receptor beta chains below was sequenced from the same sample in a study of blood T cell repertoires in COVID-19. Generated by immunoSEQ multiplex PCR, the TCRdb table keeps only in-frame clones and is missing some. The sample holds roughly 76,000 clones, around 86% seen once. The sequencing sample was made of peripheral blood. Receptors were obtained from a woman aged 18-29 years with acute or convalescent COVID-19.

This chain links TRBV7-9 with TRBJ1-1, with 9 positions matching TRBD1. Losses at the gene ends were 5 bases for V and 2 bases for J; bases not matched to a gene: 3. This CDR3 has 14 residues. Germline V CDR1 and CDR2: SEHNR, FQNEAQ (reference sequence). The CDR3 bases are TGTGCCAGCAGCCAACAGGGGGCAAACACTGAAGCTTTCTTT. It is translated as CASSQQGANTEAFF. Together with reference TRBV7-9 and TRBJ1-1, the CDR3 gives the full variable domain: DTGVSQNPRHKITKRGQNVTFRCDPISEHNRLYWYRQTLGQGPEFLTYFQNEAQLEKSRLLSDRFSAERPKGSFSTLEIQRTEQGDSAMYLCASSQQGANTEAFFGQGTRLTVV.

The rearrangement uses TRBV5-5 and TRBJ1-4; D is uncertain. The CDR3 runs to 13 residues. Germline values: CDR1 SGHKS, CDR2 YYEKEE (reference sequence). V lost 0 bases and J lost 7, with 7 bases in between. CDR3 sequence: CASSLAGVEKLFF. The DNA of the CDR3 is TGTGCCAGCAGCTTGGCCGGGGTTGAAAAACTGTTTTTT. Full variable domain (remainder filled in from reference TRBV5-5 and TRBJ1-4): DAGVTQSPTHLIKTRGQQVTLRCSPISGHKSVSWYQQVLGQGPQFIFQYYEKEERGRGNFPDRFSARQFPNYSSELNVNALLLGDSALYLCASSLAGVEKLFFGSGTQLSVL.

The rearrangement uses TRBV27 and TRBJ1-2, with 7 positions matching TRBD1. J was trimmed by 5 bases and V by 5 bases; bases with no gene match: 8. Germline V gene lookup returns CDR1 MNHEY and CDR2 SMNVEV (reference sequence). The CDR3 spans 14 residues. CDR3 sequence reads: CASSPGTAPYGYTF. Written as DNA, the CDR3 is TGTGCCAGCAGTCCAGGGACAGCACCTTATGGCTACACCTTC.

V is TRBV7-8 and J is TRBJ2-3, with 7 bases fitting TRBD1. J lost 1 base, V lost 2 bases, and 6 bases had no gene match. The germline CDR1 and CDR2 sequences are SGHVS and FQNEAQ. This CDR3 contains 16 residues. The CDR3 is CASSLWRQGRTDTQYF. The CDR3 DNA reads as TGTGCCAGCAGCTTATGGAGACAGGGCCGCACAGATACGCAGTATTTT.

The chain uses TRBV3-1 (or the pseudogene TRBV3-2) and TRBJ1-1; TRBD1 aligns across 9 bases. Germline V gene sequence: CDR1 LGHDT, CDR2 YNNKEL (reference sequence). The CDR3 loop spans 15 amino acids. V lost 5 bases to trimming and J lost 1 base; unmatched junction nucleotides: 5. CDR3 sequence reads: CASSALQGANTEAFF. CDR3 in DNA: TGTGCCAGCAGCGCGCTACAGGGGGCGAACACTGAAGCTTTCTTT.

This chain links TRBV19 with TRBJ2-3; D gene uncertain. Germline CDR1 LNHDA, CDR2 SQIVND (reference sequence). The V gene lost 3 bases and the J gene lost 4 bases, with 17 bases spanning the gap. The CDR3 runs to 16 residues. CDR3 loop: CASSMYSADSPDTQYF. CDR3 nucleotides: TGTGCCAGTAGTATGTATTCGGCAGACTCCCCAGATACGCAGTATTTT.

The chain uses TRBV19 and TRBJ1-5; the match to TRBD1 covers 8 bases. The CDR3 sequence is 16 residues long. With 6 bases clipped from V and 0 bases from J, the junction kept 7 bases outside the gene matches. Germline V lookup: CDR1 LNHDA, CDR2 SQIVND (reference sequence). As DNA, the CDR3 is TGTGCCAGTAGGAAAACAGGGGGGAGTAGCAATCAGCCCCAGCATTTT. Amino acids: CASRKTGGSSNQPQHF.